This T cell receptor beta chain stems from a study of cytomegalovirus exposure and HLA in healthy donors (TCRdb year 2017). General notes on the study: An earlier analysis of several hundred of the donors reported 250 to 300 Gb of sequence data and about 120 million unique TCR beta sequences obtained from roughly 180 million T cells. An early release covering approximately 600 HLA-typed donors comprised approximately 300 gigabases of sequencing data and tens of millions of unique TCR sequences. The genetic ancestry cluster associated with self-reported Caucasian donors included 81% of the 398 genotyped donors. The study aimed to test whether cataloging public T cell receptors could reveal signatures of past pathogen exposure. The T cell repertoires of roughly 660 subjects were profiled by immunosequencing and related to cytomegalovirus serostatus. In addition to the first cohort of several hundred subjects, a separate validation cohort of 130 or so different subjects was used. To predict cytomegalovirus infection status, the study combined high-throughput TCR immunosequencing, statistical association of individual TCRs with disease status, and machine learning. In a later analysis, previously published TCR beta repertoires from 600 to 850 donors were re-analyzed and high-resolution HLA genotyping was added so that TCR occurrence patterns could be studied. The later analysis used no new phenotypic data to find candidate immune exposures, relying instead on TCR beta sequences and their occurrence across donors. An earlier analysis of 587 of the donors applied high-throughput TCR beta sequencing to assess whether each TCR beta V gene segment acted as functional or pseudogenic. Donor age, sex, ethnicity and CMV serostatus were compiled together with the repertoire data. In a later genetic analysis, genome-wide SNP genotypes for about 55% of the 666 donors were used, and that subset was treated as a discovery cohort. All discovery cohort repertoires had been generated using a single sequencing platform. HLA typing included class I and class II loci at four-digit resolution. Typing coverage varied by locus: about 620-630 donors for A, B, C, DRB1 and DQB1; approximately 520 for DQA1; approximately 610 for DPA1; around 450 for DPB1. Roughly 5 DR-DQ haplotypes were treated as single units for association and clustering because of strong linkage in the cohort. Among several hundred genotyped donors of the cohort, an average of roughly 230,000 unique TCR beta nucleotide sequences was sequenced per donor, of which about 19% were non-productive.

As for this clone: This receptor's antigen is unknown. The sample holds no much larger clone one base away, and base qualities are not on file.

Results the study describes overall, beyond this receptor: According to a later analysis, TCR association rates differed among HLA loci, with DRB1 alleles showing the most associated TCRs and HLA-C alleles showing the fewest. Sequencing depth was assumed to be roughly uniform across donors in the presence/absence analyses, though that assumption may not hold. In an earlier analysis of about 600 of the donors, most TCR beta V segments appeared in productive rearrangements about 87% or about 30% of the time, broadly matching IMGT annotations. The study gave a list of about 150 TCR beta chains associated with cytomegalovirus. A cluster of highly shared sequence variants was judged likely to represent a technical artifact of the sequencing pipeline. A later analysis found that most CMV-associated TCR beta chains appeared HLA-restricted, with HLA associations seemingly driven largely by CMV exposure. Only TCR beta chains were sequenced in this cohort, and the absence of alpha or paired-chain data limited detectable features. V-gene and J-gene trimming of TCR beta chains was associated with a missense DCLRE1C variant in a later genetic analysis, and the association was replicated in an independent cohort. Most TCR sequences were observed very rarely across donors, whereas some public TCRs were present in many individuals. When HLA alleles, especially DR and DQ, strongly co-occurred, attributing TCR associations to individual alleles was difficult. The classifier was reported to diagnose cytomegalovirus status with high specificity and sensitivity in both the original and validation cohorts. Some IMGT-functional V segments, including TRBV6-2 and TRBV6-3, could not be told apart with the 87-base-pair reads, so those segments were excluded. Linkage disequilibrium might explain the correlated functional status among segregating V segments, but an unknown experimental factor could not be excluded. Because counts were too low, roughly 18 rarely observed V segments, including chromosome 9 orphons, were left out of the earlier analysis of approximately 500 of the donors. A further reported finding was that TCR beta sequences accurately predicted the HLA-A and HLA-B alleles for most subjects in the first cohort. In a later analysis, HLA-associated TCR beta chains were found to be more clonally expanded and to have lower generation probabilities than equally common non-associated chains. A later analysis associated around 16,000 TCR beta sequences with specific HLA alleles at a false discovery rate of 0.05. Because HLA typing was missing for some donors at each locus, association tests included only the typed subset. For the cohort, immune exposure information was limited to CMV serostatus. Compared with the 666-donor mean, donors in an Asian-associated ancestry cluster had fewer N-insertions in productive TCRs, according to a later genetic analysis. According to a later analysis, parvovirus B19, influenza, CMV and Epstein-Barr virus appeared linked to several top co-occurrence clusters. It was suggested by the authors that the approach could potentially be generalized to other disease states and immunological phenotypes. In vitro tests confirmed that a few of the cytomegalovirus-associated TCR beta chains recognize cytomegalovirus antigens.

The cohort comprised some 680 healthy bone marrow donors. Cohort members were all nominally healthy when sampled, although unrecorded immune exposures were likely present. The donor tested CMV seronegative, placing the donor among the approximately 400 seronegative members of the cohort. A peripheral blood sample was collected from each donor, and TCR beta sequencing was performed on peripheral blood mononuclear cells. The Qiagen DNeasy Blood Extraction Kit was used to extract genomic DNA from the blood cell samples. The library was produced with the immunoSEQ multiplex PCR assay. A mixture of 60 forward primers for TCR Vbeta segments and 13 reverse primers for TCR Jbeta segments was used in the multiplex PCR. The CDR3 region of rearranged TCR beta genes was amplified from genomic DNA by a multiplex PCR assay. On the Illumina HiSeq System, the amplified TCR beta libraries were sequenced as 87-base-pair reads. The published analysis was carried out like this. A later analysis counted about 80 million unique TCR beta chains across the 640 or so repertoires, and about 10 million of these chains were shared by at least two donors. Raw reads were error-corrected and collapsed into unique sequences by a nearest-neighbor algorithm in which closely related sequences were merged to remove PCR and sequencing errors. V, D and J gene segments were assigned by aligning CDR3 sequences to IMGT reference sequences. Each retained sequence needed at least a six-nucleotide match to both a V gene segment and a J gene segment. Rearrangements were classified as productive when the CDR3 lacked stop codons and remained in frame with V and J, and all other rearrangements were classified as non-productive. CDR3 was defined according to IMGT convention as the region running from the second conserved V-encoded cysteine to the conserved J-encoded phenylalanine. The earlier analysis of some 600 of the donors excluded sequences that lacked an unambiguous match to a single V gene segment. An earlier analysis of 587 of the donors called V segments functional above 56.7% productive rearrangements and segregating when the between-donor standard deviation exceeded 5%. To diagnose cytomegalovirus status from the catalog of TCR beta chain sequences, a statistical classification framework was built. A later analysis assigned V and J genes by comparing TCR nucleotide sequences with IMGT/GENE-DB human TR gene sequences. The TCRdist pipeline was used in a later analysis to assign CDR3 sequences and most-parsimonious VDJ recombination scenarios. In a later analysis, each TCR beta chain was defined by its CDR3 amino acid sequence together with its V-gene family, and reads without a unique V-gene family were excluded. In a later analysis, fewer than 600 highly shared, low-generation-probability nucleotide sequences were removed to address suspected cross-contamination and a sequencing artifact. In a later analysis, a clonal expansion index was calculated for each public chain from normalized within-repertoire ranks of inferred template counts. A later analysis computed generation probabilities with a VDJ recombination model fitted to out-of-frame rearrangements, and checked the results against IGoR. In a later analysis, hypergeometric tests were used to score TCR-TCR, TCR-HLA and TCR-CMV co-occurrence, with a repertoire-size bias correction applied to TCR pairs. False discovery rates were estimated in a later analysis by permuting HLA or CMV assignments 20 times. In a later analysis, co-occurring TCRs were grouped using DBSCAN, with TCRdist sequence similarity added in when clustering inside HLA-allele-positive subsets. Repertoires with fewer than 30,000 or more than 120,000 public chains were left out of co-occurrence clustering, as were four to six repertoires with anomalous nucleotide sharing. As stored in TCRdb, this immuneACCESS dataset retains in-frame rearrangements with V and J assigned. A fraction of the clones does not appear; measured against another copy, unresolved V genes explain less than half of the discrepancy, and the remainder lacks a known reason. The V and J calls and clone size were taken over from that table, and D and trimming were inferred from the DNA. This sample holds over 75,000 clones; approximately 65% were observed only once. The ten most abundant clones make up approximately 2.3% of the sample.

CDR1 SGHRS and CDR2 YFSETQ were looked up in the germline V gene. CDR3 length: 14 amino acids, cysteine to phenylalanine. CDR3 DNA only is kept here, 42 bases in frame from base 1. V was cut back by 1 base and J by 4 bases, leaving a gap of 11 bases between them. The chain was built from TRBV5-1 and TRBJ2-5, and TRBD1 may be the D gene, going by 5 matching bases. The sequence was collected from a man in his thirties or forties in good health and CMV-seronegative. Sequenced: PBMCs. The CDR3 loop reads CASSLPQGAETQYF. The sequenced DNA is TGCGCCAGCAGCTTGCCCCAGGGTGCAGAGACCCAGTACTTC.